A single sample gave rise to the 5 T cell receptor beta chains below, sequenced in a study of control samples from healthy donors and cancer patients. The table came from immunoSEQ multiplex PCR; TCRdb's copy has only in-frame clones and leaves some out. The sample records about 250,000 clones, almost 85% being singletons. The source material was PBMCs. Source of these receptors: a woman aged 55 to 70 with lung cancer.

This clone was recorded only once. This chain links TRBV6-2 or TRBV6-3 with TRBJ2-2, with 14 bases fitting TRBD2. The germline gives CDR1 MNHEY, CDR2 SVGEGT. The length of the CDR3 is 19 residues. V dropped 0 bases and J dropped 3; count of bases not matched to a gene: 6. CDR3 region: CASSYSRTSGRRDTGELFF. As DNA, the CDR3 is TGTGCCAGCAGTTACTCCCGGACTAGCGGGAGGCGGGACACCGGGGAGCTGTTTTTT.

The V gene is TRBV19, the J gene TRBJ2-6, with 10 bases identical to TRBD1. Germline V gene data show CDR1 as LNHDA and CDR2 as SQIVND (reference sequence). The ends lost 6 bases at V and 0 bases at J; junction bases unmatched: 8. The CDR3 extends over 18 amino acids. The CDR3 DNA sequence: TGTGCCAGTAGAGGCCCCGGACAGGGGGACTCTGGGGCCAACGTCCTGACTTTC. Protein product: CASRGPGQGDSGANVLTF.

The chain has TRBV3-1 (or the pseudogene TRBV3-2) and TRBJ1-5; 7 bases line up with TRBD1. This CDR3 has 17 amino acids. V dropped 1 base and J dropped 6; count of bases not matched to a gene: 12. Germline V gene data show CDR1 as LGHDT and CDR2 as YNNKEL (reference sequence). The CDR3 sequence: CASSQGWDSGRIQPQHF. The CDR3, as DNA: TGTGCCAGCAGCCAAGGTTGGGACAGTGGACGTATTCAGCCCCAGCATTTT.

The chain has TRBV4-1 and TRBJ2-2; D is undetermined. Looked up from germline, CDR1 is MGHRA and CDR2 is YSYEKL. The CDR3 totals 16 residues. V lost 1 base and J 0 bases, leaving 9 bases between the germline ends. As DNA, the CDR3 is TGCGCCAGCAGCCAAGTGGGCAGTTCGAACACCGGGGAGCTGTTTTTT. Protein sequence: CASSQVGSSNTGELFF.

Here the CDR3 DNA reads TGTGCCAGTAGTATGTCGGACAGCGGCTACACCTTC. This gives the protein CASSMSDSGYTF. The chain employs TRBV19 and TRBJ1-2; maybe TRBD1 (6 bases). V shed 3 bases and J shed 8 bases, with 10 bases lying between them. CDR1 and CDR2 (germline): LNHDA, SQIVND (reference sequence). The CDR3 sequence is 12 residues long.